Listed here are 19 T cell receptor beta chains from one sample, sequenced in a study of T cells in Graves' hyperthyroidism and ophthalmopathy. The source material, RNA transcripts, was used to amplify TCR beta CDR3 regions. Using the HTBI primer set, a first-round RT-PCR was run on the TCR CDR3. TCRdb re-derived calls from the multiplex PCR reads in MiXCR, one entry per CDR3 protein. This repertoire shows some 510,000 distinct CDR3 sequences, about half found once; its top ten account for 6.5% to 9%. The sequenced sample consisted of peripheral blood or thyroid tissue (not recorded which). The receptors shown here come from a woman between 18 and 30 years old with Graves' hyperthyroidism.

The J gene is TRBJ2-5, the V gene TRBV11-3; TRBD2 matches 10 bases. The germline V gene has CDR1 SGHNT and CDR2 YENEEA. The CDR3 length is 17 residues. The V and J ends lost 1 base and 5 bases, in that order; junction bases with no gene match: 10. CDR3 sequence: CASSLGLAGGSGETQYF. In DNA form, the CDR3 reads TGTGCCAGCAGCTTAGGATTAGCGGGAGGTTCCGGTGAGACCCAGTACTTC.

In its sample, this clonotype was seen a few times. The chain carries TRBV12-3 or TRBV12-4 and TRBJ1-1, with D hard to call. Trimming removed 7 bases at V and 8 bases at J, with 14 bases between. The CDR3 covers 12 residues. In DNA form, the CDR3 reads TGTGCCAGCACGCCGAGGACGGTGGAAGCTTTCTTT. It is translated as CASTPRTVEAFF.

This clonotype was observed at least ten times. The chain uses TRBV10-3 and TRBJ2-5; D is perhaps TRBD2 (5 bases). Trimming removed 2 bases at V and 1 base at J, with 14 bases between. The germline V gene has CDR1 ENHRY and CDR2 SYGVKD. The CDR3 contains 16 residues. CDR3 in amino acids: CAISEIVSGVQETQYF. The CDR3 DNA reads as TGTGCCATCAGTGAGATTGTCAGCGGCGTCCAAGAGACCCAGTACTTC.

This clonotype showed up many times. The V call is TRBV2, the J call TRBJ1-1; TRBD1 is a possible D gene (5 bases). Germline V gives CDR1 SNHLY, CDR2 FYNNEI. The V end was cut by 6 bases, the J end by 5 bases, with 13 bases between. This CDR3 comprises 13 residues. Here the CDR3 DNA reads TGTGCCAGCAGGGGGACGGGAGGAACTGAAGCTTTCTTT. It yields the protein CASRGTGGTEAFF.

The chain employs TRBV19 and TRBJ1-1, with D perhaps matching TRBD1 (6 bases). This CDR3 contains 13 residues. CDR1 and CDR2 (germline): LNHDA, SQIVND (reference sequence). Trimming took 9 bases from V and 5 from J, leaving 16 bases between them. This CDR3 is CASRGRRSTEAFF. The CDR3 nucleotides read TGTGCCAGCAGGGGCCGGAGGAGTACTGAAGCTTTCTTT.

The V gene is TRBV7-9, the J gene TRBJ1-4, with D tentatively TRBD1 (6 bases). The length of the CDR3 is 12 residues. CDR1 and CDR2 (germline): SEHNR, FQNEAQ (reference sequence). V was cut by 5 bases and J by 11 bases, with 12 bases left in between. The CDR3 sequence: CASSPTGPKLFF. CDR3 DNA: TGTGCCAGCAGCCCTACAGGGCCCAAACTGTTTTTT.

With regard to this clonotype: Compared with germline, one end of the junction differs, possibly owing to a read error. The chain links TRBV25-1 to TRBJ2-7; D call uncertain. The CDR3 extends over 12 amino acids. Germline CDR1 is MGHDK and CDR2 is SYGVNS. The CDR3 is CASSENKDEQYF. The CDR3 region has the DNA TGCGCCAGCAGTGAAAACAAGGACGAGCAGTACTTC.

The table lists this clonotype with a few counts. This CDR3 is CASSRGQGAAGANVLTF. CDR3 sequence (DNA): TGTGCCAGCAGTCGGGGACAGGGGGCGGCTGGGGCCAACGTCCTGACTTTC. The rearrangement joins TRBV2 to TRBJ2-6, with 12 bases that match TRBD1. V lost 5 bases and J lost 2; bases outside the gene matches: 4. The CDR3 contains 17 residues. From germline, CDR1 is SNHLY and CDR2 FYNNEI.

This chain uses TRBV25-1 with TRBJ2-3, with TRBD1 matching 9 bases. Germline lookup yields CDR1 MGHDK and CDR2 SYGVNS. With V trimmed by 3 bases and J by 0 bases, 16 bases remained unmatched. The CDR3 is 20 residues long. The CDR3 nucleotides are TGTGCCAGCAGTGATACCCCGGGACAGGGAGGGGGTACTAGCACAGATACGCAGTATTTT. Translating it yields CASSDTPGQGGGTSTDTQYF.

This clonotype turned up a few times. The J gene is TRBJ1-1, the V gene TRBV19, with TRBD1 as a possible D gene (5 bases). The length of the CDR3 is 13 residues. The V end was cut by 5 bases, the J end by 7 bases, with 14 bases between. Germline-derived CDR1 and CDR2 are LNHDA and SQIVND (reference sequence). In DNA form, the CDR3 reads TGTGCCAGTAGTCCAGGGCCTCGGGATGAAGCTTTCTTT. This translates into CASSPGPRDEAFF.

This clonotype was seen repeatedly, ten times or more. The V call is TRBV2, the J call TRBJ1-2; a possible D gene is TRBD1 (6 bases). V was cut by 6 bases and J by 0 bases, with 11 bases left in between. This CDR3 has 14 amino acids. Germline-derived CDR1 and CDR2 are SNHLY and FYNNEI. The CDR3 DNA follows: TGTGCCAGCAGGCGGGACACGTCTAACTATGGCTACACCTTC. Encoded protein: CASRRDTSNYGYTF.

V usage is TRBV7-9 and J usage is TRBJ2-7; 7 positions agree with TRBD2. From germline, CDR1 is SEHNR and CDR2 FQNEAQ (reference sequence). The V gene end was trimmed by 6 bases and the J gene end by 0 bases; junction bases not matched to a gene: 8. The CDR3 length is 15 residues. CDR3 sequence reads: CASSFGGESSYEQYF. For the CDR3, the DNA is TGTGCCAGCAGTTTTGGGGGGGAGAGCTCCTACGAGCAGTACTTC.

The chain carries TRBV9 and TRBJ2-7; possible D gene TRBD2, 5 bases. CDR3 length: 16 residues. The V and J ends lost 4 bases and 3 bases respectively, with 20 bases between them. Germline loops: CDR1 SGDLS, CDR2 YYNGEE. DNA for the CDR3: TGTGCCAGCAGCCTCGCCGGGTCCCGCGGGTACTACGAGCAGTACTTC. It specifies CASSLAGSRGYYEQYF. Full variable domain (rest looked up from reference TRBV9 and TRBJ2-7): DSGVTQTPKHLITATGQRVTLRCSPRSGDLSVYWYQQSLDQGLQFLIQYYNGEERAKGNILERFSAQQFPDLHSELNLSSLELGDSALYFCASSLAGSRGYYEQYFGPGTRLTVT.

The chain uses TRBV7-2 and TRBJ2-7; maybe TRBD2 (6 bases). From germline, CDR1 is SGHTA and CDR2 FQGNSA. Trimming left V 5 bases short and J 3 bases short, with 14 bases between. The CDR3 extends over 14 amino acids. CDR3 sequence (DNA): TGTGCCAGCAGCCATAATACCGGGAGCTACGAGCAGTACTTC. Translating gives CASSHNTGSYEQYF.

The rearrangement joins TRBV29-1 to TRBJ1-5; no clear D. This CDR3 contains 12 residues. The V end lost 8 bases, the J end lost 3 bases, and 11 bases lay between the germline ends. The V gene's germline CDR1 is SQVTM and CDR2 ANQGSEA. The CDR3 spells CSQPGPNQPQHF. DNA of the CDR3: TGCAGCCAGCCAGGACCCAATCAGCCCCAGCATTTT.

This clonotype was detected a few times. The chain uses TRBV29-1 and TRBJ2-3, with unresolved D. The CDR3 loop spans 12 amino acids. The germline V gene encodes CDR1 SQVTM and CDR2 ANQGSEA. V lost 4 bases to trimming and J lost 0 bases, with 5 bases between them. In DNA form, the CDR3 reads TGCAGCGTTGGAGTTAGCACAGATACGCAGTATTTT. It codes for CSVGVSTDTQYF.

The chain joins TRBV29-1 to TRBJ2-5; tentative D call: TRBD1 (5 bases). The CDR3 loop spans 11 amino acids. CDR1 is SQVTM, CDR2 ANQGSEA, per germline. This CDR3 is CRQQATETQYF. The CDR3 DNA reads TGCAGACAACAGGCCACGGAGACCCAGTACTTC.

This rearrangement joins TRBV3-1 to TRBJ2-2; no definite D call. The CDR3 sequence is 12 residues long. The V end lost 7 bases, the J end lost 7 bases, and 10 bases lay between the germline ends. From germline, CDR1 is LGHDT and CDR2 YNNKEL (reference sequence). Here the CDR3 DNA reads TGTGCCAGCAACCGACTGGGCGGGGAGCTGTTTTTT. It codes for CASNRLGGELFF.

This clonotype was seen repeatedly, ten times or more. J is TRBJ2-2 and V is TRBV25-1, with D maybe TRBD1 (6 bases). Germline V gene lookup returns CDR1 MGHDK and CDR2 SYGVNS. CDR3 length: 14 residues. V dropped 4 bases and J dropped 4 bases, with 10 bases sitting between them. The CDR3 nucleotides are TGTGCCAGCAGTGGGACAGAAAGCACCGGGGAGCTGTTTTTT. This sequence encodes CASSGTESTGELFF.